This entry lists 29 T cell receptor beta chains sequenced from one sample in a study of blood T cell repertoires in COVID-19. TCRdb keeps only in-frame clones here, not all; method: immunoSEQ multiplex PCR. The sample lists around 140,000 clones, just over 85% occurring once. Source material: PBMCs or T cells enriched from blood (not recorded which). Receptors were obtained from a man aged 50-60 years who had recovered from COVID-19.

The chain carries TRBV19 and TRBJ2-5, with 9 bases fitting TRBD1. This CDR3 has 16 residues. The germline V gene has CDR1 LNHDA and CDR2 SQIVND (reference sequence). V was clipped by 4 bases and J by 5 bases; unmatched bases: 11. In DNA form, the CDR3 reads TGTGCCAGTAGTAAGCGGCGAACAGGGGGCTTGGAGACCCAGTACTTC. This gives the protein CASSKRRTGGLETQYF.

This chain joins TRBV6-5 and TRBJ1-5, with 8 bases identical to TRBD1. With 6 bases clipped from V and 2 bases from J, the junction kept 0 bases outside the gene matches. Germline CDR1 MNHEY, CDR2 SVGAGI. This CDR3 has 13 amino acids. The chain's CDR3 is CASRDRGNQPQHF. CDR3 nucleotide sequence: TGTGCCAGCAGGGACAGGGGCAATCAGCCCCAGCATTTT.

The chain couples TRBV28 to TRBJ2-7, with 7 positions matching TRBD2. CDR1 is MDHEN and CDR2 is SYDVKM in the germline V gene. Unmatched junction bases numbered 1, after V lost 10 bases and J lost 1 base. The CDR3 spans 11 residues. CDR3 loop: CATGGSYEQYF. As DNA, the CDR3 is TGTGCCACCGGGGGGTCCTACGAGCAGTACTTC.

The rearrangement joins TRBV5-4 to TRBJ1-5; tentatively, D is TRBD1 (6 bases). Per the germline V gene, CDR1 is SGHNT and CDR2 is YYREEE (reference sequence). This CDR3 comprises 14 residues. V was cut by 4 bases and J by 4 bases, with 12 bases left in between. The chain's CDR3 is CASSVQGVNQPQHF. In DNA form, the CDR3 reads TGTGCCAGCAGCGTACAGGGAGTAAATCAGCCCCAGCATTTT.

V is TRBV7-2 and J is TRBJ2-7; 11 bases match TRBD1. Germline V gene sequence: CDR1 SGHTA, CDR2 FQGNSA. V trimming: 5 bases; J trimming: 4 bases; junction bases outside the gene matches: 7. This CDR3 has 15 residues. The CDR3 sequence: CASSTTGTGGYEQYF. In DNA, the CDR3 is TGTGCCAGCAGCACCACCGGGACAGGGGGTTACGAGCAGTACTTC.

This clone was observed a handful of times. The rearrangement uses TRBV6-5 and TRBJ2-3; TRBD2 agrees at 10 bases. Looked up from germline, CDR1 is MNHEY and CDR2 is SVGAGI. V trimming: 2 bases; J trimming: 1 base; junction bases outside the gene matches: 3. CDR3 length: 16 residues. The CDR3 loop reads CASSYTSGGGTDTQYF. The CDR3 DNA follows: TGTGCCAGCAGTTACACCAGCGGGGGGGGCACAGATACGCAGTATTTT.

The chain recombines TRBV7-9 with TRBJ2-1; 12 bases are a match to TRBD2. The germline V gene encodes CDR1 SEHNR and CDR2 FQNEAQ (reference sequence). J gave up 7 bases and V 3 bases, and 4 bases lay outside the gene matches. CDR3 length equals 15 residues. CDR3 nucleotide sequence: TGTGCCAGCAGCTTGGGACTAGCGGGTTTAAATGAGCAGTTCTTC. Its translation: CASSLGLAGLNEQFF.

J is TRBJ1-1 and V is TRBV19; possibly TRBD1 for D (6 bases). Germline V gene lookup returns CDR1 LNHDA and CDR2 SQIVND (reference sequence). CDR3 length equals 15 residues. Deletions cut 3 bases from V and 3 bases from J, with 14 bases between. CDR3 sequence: CASSMRLAGDTEAFF. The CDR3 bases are TGTGCCAGTAGTATGAGGCTCGCAGGGGACACTGAAGCTTTCTTT.

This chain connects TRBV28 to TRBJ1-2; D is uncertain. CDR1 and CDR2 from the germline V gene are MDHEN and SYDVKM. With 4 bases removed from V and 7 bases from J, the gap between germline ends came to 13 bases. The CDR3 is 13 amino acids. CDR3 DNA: TGTGCCAGCAGTTCAACAGCCCCCCGTGGCTACACCTTC. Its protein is CASSSTAPRGYTF.

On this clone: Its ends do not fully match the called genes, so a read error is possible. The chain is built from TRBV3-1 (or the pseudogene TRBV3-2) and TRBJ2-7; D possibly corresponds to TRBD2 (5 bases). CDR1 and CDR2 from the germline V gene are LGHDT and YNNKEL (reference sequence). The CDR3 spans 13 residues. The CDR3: CASTQGGFHEQYF. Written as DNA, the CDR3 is TGTGCCAGCACCCAAGGCGGGTTCCACGAGCAGTACTTC.

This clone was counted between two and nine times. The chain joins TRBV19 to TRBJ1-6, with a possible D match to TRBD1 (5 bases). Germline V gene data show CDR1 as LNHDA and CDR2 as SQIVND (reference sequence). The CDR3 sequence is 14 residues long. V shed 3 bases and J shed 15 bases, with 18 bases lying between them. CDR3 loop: CASSMGLGGSHLHF. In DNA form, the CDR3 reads TGTGCCAGTAGTATGGGACTTGGGGGAAGTCACCTCCACTTT.

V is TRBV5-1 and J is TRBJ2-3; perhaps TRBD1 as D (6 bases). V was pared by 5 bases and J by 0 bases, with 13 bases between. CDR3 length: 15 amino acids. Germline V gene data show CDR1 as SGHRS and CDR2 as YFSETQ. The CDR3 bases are TGCGCCAGCAGTCAAAGGGACACCAGCACAGATACGCAGTATTTT. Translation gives CASSQRDTSTDTQYF. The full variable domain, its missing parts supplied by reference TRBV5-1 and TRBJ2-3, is KAGVTQTPRYLIKTRGQQVTLSCSPISGHRSVSWYQQTPGQGLQFLFEYFSETQRNKGNFPGRFSGRQFSNSRSEMNVSTLELGDSALYLCASSQRDTSTDTQYFGPGTRLTVL.

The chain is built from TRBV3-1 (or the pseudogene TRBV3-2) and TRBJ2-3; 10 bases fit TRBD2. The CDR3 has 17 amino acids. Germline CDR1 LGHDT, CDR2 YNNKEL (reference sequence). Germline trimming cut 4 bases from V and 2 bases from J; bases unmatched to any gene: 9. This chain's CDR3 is CASSPRPSGGHTDTQYF. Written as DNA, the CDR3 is TGTGCCAGCAGCCCCCGTCCTAGCGGGGGTCACACAGATACGCAGTATTTT.

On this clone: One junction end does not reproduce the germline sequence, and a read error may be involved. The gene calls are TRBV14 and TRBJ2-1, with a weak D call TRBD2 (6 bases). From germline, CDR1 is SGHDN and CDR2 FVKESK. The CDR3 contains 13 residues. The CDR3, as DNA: TGTGCCAGCAGCCGGGACTCCTATAATGAGCAGTTCTTC. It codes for CASSRDSYNEQFF. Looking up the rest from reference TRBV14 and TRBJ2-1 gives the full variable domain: EAGVTQFPSHSVIEKGQTVTLRCDPISGHDNLYWYRRVMGKEIKFLLHFVKESKQDESGMPNNRFLAERTGGTYSTLKVQPAELEDSGVYFCASSRDSYNEQFFGPGTRLTVL.

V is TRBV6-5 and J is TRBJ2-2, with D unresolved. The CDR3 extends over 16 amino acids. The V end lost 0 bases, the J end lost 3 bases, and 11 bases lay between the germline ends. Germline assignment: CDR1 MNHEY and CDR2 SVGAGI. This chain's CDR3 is CASSYSYLEYTGELFF. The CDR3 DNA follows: TGTGCCAGCAGTTACTCGTATCTGGAGTACACCGGGGAGCTGTTTTTT.

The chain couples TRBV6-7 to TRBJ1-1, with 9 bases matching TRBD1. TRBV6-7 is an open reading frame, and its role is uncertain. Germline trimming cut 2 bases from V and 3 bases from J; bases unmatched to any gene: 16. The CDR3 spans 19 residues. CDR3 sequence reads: CASSYPTGGKLLRYTEAFF. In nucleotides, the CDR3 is TGTGCCAGCAGTTACCCGACAGGGGGTAAGCTACTAAGGTACACTGAAGCTTTCTTT.

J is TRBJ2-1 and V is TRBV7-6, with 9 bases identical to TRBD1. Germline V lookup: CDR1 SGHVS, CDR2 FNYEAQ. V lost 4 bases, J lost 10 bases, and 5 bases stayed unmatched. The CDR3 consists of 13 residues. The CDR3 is CASSSNRGQEQFF. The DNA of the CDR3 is TGTGCCAGCAGCTCGAACAGGGGGCAAGAGCAGTTCTTC.

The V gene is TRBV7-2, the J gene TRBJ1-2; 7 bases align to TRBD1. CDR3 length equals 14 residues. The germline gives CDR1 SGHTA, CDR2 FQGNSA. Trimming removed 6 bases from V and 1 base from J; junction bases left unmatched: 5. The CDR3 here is CASRTTGNNYGYTF. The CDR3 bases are TGTGCCAGCAGAACGACAGGGAATAACTATGGCTACACCTTC. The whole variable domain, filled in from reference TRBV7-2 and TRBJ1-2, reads GAGVSQSPSNKVTEKGKDVELRCDPISGHTALYWYRQSLGQGLEFLIYFQGNSAPDKSGLPSDRFSAERTGGSVSTLTIQRTQQEDSAVYLCASRTTGNNYGYTFGSGTRLTVV.

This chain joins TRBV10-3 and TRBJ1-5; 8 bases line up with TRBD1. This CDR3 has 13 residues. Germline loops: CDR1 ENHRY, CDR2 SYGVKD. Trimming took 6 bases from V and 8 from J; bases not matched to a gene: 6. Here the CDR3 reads CAIRDREGEPQHF. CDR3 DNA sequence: TGTGCCATCAGGGACAGGGAAGGAGAGCCCCAGCATTTT.

The CDR3 sequence: CASSGDGTGTYSNQPQHF. The CDR3 bases are TGTGCCAGCAGTGGAGATGGGACAGGGACTTATAGCAATCAGCCCCAGCATTTT. The V gene is TRBV2, the J gene TRBJ1-5; the match to TRBD1 covers 9 bases. V lost 4 bases to trimming and J lost 0 bases; unmatched junction nucleotides: 10. The CDR3 loop spans 18 amino acids. Germline V gene sequence: CDR1 SNHLY, CDR2 FYNNEI. The full variable domain, with the rest looked up from reference TRBV2 and TRBJ1-5, is EPEVTQTPSHQVTQMGQEVILRCVPISNHLYFYWYRQILGQKVEFLVSFYNNEISEKSEIFDDQFSVERPDGSNFTLKIRSTKLEDSAMYFCASSGDGTGTYSNQPQHFGDGTRLSIL.

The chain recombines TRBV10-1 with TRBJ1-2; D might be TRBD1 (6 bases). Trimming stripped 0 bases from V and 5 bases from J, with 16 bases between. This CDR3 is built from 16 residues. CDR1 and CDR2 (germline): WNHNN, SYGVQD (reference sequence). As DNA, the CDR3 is TGCGCCAGCAGTGAGTCGACCCACAGGGATCGTTATGGCTACACCTTC. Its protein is CASSESTHRDRYGYTF.

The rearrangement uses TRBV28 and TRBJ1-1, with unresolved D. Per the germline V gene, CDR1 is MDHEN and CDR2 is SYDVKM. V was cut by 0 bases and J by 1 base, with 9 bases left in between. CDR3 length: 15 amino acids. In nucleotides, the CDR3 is TGTGCCAGCAGTTTATGGGGCCTTCCGAACACTGAAGCTTTCTTT. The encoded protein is CASSLWGLPNTEAFF.

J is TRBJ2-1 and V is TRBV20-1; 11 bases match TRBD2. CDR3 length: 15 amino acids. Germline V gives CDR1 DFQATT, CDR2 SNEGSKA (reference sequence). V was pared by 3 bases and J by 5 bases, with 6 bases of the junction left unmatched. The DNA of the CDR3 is TGCAGTGCTAGTCCCCCGACTAGCGGGAACAATGAGCAGTTCTTC. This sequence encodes CSASPPTSGNNEQFF.

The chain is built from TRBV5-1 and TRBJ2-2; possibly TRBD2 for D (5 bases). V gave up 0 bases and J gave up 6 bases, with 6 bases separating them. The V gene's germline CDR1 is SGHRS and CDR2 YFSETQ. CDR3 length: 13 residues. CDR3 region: CASSLGRAGELFF. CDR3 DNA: TGCGCCAGCAGCTTGGGGCGGGCCGGGGAGCTGTTTTTT.

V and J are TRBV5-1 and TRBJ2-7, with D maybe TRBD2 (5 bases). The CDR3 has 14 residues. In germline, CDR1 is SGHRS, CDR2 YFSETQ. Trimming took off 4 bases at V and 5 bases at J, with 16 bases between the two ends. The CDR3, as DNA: TGCGCCAGCAGCCGTGGGGAGTTGGATAACGAGCAGTACTTC. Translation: CASSRGELDNEQYF.

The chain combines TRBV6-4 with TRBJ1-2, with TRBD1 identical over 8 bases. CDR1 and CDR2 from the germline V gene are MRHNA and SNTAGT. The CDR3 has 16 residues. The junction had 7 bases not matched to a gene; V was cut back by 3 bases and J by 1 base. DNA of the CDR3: TGTGCCAGCAGTGAAGAGGGACAGGCCTTTAACTATGGCTACACCTTC. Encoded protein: CASSEEGQAFNYGYTF.

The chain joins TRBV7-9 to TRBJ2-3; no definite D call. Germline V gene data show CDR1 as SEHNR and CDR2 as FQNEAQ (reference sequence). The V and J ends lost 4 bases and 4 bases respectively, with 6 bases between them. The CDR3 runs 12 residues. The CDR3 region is CASSSEPDTQYF. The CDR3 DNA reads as TGTGCCAGCAGCTCGGAGCCAGATACGCAGTATTTT.

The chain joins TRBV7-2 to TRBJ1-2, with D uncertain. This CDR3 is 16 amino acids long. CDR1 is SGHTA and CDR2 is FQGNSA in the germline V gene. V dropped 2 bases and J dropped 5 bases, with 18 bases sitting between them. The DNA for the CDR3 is TGTGCCAGCAGCTTAAGTTTGGGGTCTGCGGGTTATGGCTACACCTTC. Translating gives CASSLSLGSAGYGYTF.

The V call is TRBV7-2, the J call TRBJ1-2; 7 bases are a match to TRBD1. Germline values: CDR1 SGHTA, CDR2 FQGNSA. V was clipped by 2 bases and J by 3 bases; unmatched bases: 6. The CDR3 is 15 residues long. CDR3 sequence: CASSLTGVGHYGYTF. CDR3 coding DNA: TGTGCCAGCAGCTTAACAGGGGTAGGGCACTATGGCTACACCTTC.